This TCR beta chain appears in the sequencing data of a study of blood T cell repertoires in COVID-19. Across the study: There were acute and convalescent COVID-19 samples, and they came from the United States, Italy and Spain.

The protocol was immunoSEQ multiplex PCR, while the TCRdb copy is restricted to in-frame clones and leaves out a portion. The sample shows about 170,000 clones, approximately 86% of them seen only once. Trimming removed 7 bases from V and 0 bases from J, with 6 bases in between. This CDR3 comprises 11 residues. CDR1 is DFQATT and CDR2 is SNEGSKA in the germline V gene (reference sequence). The sequenced material came from peripheral blood. The sequence came from a woman between 45 and 60 years old with acute or convalescent COVID-19. The chain couples TRBV20-1 to TRBJ1-1; no firm D call. CDR3 loop: CSGFMNTEAFF. DNA for the CDR3: TGCAGTGGTTTTATGAACACTGAAGCTTTCTTT.